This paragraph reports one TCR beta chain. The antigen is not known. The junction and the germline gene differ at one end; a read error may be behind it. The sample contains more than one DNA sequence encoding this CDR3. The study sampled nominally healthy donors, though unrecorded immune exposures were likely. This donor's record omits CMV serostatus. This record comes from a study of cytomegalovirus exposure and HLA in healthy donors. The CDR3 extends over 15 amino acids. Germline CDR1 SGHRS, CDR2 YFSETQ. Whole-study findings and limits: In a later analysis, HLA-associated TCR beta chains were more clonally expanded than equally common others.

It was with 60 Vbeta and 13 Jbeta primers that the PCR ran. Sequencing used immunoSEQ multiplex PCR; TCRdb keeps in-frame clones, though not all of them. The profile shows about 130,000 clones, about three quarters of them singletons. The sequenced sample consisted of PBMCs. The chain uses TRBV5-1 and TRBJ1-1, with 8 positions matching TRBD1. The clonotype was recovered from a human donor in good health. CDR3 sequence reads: CASSKTGEVNTEAFF. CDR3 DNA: TGCGCCAGCAGCAAGACAGGGGAGGTGAATACTGAAGCTTTCTTT.